This T cell receptor (beta chain) was recovered during a study of T cell changes during pregnancy in multiple sclerosis. V dropped 4 bases and J dropped 3 bases, with 7 bases sitting between them. This CDR3 has 13 amino acids. Germline V gene lookup returns CDR1 MNHNS and CDR2 SASEGT. The table came from immunoSEQ multiplex PCR; TCRdb's copy has only in-frame clones and leaves some out. Here the sample spans 40,000 to 50,000 clones, approximately 95% being singletons. The receptor was derived from a female donor with multiple sclerosis, enrolled in a pregnancy study. The chain couples TRBV6-1 to TRBJ1-5; D gene ambiguous. The sequences come from CD4+ T cells from peripheral blood mononuclear cells, collected in the third trimester of pregnancy. This CDR3 reads CASSGNFNQPQHF. CDR3 sequence (DNA): TGTGCCAGCAGTGGAAACTTCAATCAGCCCCAGCATTTT.